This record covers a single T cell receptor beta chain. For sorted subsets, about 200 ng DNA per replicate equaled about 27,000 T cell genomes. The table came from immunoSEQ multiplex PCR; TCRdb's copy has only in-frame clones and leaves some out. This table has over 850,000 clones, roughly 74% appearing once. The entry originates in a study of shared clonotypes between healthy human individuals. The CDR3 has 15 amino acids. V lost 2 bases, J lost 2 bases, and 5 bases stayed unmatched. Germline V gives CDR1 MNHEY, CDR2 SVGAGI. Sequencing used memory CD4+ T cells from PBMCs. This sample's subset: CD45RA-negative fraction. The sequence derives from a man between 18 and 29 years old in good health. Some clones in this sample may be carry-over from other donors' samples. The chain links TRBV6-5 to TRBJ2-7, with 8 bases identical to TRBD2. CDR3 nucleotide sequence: TGTGCCAGCAGTTACGGCCTAGCGGGTCCCTACGAGCAGTACTTC. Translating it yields CASSYGLAGPYEQYF.